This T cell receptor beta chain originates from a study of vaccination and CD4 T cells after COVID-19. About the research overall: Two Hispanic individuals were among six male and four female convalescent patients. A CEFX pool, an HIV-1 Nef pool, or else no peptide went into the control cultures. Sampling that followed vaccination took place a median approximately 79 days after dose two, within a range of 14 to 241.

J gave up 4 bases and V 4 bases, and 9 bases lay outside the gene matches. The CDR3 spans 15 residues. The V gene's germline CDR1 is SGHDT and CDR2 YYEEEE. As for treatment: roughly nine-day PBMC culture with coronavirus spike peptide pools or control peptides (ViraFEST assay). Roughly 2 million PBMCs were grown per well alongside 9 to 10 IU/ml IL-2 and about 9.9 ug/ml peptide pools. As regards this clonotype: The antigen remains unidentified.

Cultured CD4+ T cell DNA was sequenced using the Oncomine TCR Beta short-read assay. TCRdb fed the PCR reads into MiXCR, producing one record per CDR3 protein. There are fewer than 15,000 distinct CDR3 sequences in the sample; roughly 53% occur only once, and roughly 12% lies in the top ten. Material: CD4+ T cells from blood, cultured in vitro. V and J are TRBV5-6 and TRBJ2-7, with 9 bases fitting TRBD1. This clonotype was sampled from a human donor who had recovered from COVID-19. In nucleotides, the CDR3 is TGTGCCAGCAGCCGCATCGGGGACAGGGATTACGAGCAGTACTTC. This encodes CASSRIGDRDYEQYF.